Below, 11 T cell receptor beta chains from the same sample are listed, as sequenced in a study of multiple sclerosis patients with progressive multifocal leukoencephalopathy. Here immunoSEQ multiplex PCR was the method, and the copy in TCRdb shows in-frame clones only, minus some. This sample has more than 30,000 clones, with approximately 88% found just once. The time point denotes: time of PML onset. The specimen was PBMCs, collected from a patient treated with natalizumab. The receptors were sampled from a woman in her thirties or forties with progressive multifocal leukoencephalopathy.

The sample holds one count of this clone. The gene calls are TRBV6-1 and TRBJ2-5; D tentatively fits TRBD1 or TRBD2 (5 bases each). V dropped 4 bases and J dropped 2 bases, with 17 bases sitting between them. CDR3 length: 16 amino acids. The V gene's germline CDR1 is MNHNS and CDR2 SASEGT. Written as DNA, the CDR3 is TGTGCCAGCAGTGGCATCTCCGGGGCCCGACAAGAGACCCAGTACTTC. It specifies CASSGISGARQETQYF.

This clone has only one observation. This chain uses TRBV7-3 with TRBJ2-1; 11 bases match TRBD2. After removal of 2 bases from V and 7 bases from J, the junction contained 13 bases not matched to a gene. The CDR3 sequence is 18 residues long. Germline CDR1 is SGHTA and CDR2 is FQGTGA. The CDR3 coding sequence is TGTGCCAGCAGCTTATCTTTTAGCAGGCTAGCGGGAGGTAATGAGCAGTTCTTC. This sequence encodes CASSLSFSRLAGGNEQFF.

As DNA, the CDR3 is TGTGCCAGCAGTTACGTTAGAACTGAAGCTTTCTTT. Its translation: CASSYVRTEAFF. V is TRBV6-6 and J is TRBJ1-1; D not resolved. Germline loops: CDR1 MNHNY, CDR2 SVGAGI (reference sequence). CDR3 length: 12 amino acids. V was shortened by 2 bases and J by 5 bases, with 6 bases between the two germline ends.

This clone was seen a single time. The chain carries TRBV13 and TRBJ2-3; the match to TRBD2 covers 13 bases. This CDR3 is 16 amino acids long. Trimming at V came to 4 bases and at J to 7 bases, leaving 8 bases not matched to a gene. CDR1 and CDR2 from the germline V gene are PRHDT and FYEKMQ (reference sequence). In DNA form, the CDR3 reads TGTGCCAGCAGCTACACTAGCGGGAGGGCCATAAATACGCAGTATTTT. It codes for CASSYTSGRAINTQYF.

The genes are TRBV7-9 and TRBJ2-7, with 12 bases that match TRBD1. Germline V gene data show CDR1 as SEHNR and CDR2 as FQNEAQ (reference sequence). V was clipped by 5 bases and J by 7 bases; unmatched bases: 9. The CDR3 is 15 amino acids. The CDR3 DNA reads TGTGCCAGCAGCCGCCAGGGGACAGGGGGCCGGGAGCAGTACTTC. Translation: CASSRQGTGGREQYF.

The rearrangement links TRBV19 to TRBJ2-6; 8 bases are shared with TRBD1. This CDR3 is 18 amino acids long. Germline CDR1 and CDR2: LNHDA and SQIVND (reference sequence). V shed 3 bases and J 4 bases; nucleotides not matched to a gene: 11. CDR3 in amino acids: CASSIGGQGASGANVLTF. The DNA of the CDR3 is TGTGCCAGTAGTATTGGCGGGCAGGGGGCTTCCGGGGCCAACGTCCTGACTTTC.

V is TRBV6-5 and J is TRBJ2-2; D might be TRBD2 (5 bases). V was shortened by 5 bases and J by 0 bases, with 10 bases between the two germline ends. The CDR3 sequence is 15 residues long. Germline V gives CDR1 MNHEY, CDR2 SVGAGI. CDR3 coding DNA: TGTGCCAGCAGTCACCGGAGGTCGAACACCGGGGAGCTGTTTTTT. Protein product: CASSHRRSNTGELFF.

The chain uses TRBV15 and TRBJ1-1; D gene uncertain. The CDR3 is made up of 13 amino acids. Germline V gene data show CDR1 as LNHNV and CDR2 as YYDKDF (reference sequence). V lost 0 bases and J lost 11, with 13 bases in between. DNA for the CDR3: TGTGCCACCAGCAGAGATGCGTTGGGCTTTGCTTTCTTT. It specifies CATSRDALGFAFF. The full variable domain, with the rest looked up from reference TRBV15 and TRBJ1-1, is DAMVIQNPRYQVTQFGKPVTLSCSQTLNHNVMYWYQQKSSQAPKLLFHYYDKDFNNEADTPDNFQSRRPNTSFCFLDIRSPGLGDTAMYLCATSRDALGFAFFGQGTRLTVV.

The chain is built from TRBV29-1 and TRBJ2-2; possible D gene TRBD1, 5 bases. This CDR3 has 12 amino acids. V was clipped by 3 bases and J by 5 bases, with 7 bases between them. The germline CDR1 and CDR2 sequences are SQVTM and ANQGSEA. The CDR3 spells CSVDPGTGELFF. DNA for the CDR3: TGCAGCGTTGACCCAGGGACCGGGGAGCTGTTTTTT.

V is TRBV10-3 and J is TRBJ2-3; 9 bases are a match to TRBD2. V gave up 0 bases and J gave up 1 base; unmatched junction bases: 2. This CDR3 contains 16 residues. CDR1 ENHRY and CDR2 SYGVKD come from the germline V gene. CDR3 protein: CAISESIAGGTDTQYF. CDR3 nucleotides: TGTGCCATCAGTGAGTCGATAGCGGGAGGCACAGATACGCAGTATTTT.

This chain links TRBV25-1 with TRBJ2-7; 7 bases match TRBD1. The CDR3 sequence is 15 residues long. Unmatched junction bases numbered 12, after V lost 8 bases and J lost 2 bases. CDR1 and CDR2 (germline): MGHDK, SYGVNS. CDR3 nucleotide sequence: TGTGCCAGCGCGCCGCGGACAGGATCTACCTACGAGCAGTACTTC. Its translation is CASAPRTGSTYEQYF.